This T cell receptor beta chain was identified in a study of shared clonotypes between healthy human individuals. Study-wide context: Donors were a couple of women and a few men aged 18 to 49.

Naive CD8 populations comprised CD45RO-negative cells positively selected for CCR7, excluding terminally differentiated effector memory CD45RA+ cells. The DNA input per sorted-subset replicate PCR was 200 to 250 ng, corresponding to some 33,000 T cell genomes. Profiling relied on immunoSEQ multiplex PCR, and the TCRdb table lists in-frame clones only, not all of them. The data contain around 2.1 million clones, approximately 94% of them singletons. CDR1 is SGHAT, CDR2 FQNNGV, per germline. The CDR3 consists of 16 residues. With 5 bases clipped from V and 3 bases from J, the junction kept 8 bases outside the gene matches.

Input material: naive CD8+ T cells from PBMCs. The receptor was derived from a man aged 18 to 30 in good health. Some clones in this sample may be carry-over from other donors' samples. The chain recombines TRBV11-2 with TRBJ2-5; TRBD2 agrees at 11 bases. The CDR3 sequence is CASSARPLAGEETQYF. The CDR3 DNA reads as TGTGCCAGCAGCGCCCGCCCACTAGCGGGAGAAGAGACCCAGTACTTC.